This T cell receptor (beta chain) originates from a study of control samples from healthy donors and cancer patients. Assay: immunoSEQ multiplex PCR; the TCRdb copy retains only in-frame clones and omits some. The data contain 70,000 to 80,000 clones, 70% to 90% of them singletons. Trimming removed 3 bases from V and 2 bases from J, with 4 bases in between. The CDR3 totals 12 residues. CDR1 and CDR2 from the germline V gene are SGHTA and FQGNSA. The receptor comes from a woman aged 60-70 years with head and neck cancer. V is TRBV7-2 and J is TRBJ2-5; D is uncertain. The sample comprised PBMCs. The CDR3 region is CASSLNQETQYF. CDR3 sequence (DNA): TGTGCCAGCAGCTTGAATCAAGAGACCCAGTACTTC.